This T cell receptor (beta chain) was captured by sequencing in a study of T cell changes during pregnancy in multiple sclerosis (dated by TCRdb to between 2018 and 2021). Regarding the study in general: Changes in the T cell repertoire over the course of pregnancy were examined in this study in women with multiple sclerosis.

CDR1 and CDR2 are read off the germline V gene as SGHRS and YFSETQ. V is cut by 1 base and J by 4 bases, and the space between the germline ends is 8 bases. The CDR3 holds 13 amino acids from the cysteine to the phenylalanine. Only CDR3 DNA is held: 39 bases, read in frame from base 1. The library relied on the immunoSEQ multiplex PCR assay. The table was pulled from immuneACCESS by TCRdb, which kept in-frame rearrangements only. Such tables lose some clones; where checked, under half of the loss comes from unresolved V genes, and the rest has no known cause. This sample lists 25,000 to 35,000 clones; 80% to 90% were detected once. The top ten clones comprise approximately 8% of the sample. For this clone: Its target antigen remains unknown. Base qualities were left out, and no much larger clone turns up one base away.

The source is a female donor with multiple sclerosis, enrolled in a pregnancy study. The chain is encoded by TRBV5-1 joined to TRBJ1-1; no D gene call is confident. This material consisted of CD8+ T cells from peripheral blood mononuclear cells, taken before pregnancy. The CDR3 region has the sequence CASSLYGFTEAFF. The base sequence is TGCGCCAGCAGCTTGTACGGTTTCACTGAAGCTTTCTTT.